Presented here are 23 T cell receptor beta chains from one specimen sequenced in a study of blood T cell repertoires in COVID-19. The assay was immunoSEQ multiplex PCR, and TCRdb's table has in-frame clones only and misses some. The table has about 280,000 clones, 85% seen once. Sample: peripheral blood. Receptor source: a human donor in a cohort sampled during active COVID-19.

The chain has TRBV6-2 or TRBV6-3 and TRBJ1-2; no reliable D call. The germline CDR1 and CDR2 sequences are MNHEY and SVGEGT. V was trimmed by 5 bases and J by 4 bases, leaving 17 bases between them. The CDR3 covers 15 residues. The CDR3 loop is CASSHPSTVLYGYTF. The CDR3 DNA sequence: TGTGCCAGCAGTCACCCCTCCACTGTCCTCTATGGCTACACCTTC.

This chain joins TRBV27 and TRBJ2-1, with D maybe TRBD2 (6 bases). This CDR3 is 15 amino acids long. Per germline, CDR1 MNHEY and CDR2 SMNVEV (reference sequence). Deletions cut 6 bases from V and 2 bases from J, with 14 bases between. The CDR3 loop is CASSAAPGAYNEQFF. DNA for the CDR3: TGTGCCAGCAGCGCCGCTCCGGGAGCCTACAATGAGCAGTTCTTC.

The CDR3 bases are TGTGCCAGCAGACGCGGCGGGGAGGGACGCCAGCCCCAGCATTTT. Translating it yields CASRRGGEGRQPQHF. This chain links TRBV2 with TRBJ1-5; D perhaps matches TRBD1 (5 bases). Germline CDR1 reads SNHLY; CDR2 reads FYNNEI. Trimming removed 6 bases from V and 7 bases from J, with 19 bases in between. The CDR3 loop spans 15 amino acids.

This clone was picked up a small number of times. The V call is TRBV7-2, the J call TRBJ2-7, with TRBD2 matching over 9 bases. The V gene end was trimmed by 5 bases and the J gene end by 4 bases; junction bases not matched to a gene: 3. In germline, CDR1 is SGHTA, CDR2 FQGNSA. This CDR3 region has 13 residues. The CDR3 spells CASSLSGSYEQYF. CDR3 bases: TGTGCCAGCAGCCTTAGCGGGAGTTACGAGCAGTACTTC. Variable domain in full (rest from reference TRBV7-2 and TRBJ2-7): GAGVSQSPSNKVTEKGKDVELRCDPISGHTALYWYRQSLGQGLEFLIYFQGNSAPDKSGLPSDRFSAERTGGSVSTLTIQRTQQEDSAVYLCASSLSGSYEQYFGPGTRLTVT.

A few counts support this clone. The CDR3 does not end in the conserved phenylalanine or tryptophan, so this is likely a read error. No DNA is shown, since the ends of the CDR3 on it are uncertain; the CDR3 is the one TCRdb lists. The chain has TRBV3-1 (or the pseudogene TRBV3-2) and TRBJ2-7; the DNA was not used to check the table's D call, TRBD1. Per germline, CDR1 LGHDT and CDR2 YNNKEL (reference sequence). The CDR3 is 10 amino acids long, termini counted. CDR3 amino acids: CASSQETCLI.

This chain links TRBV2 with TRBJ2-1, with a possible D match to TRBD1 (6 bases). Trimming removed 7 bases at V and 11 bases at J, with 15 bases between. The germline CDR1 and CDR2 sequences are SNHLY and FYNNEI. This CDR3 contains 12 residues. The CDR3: CASTGQSTKQFF. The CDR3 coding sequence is TGTGCCAGCACCGGACAGAGTACTAAGCAGTTCTTC.

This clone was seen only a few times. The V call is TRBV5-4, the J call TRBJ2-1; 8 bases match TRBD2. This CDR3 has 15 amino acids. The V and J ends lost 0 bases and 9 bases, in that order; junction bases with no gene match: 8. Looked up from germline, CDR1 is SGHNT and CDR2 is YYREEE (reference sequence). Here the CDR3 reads CASSLAGTSPGEQFF. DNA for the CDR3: TGTGCCAGCAGCTTGGCCGGGACTAGTCCGGGTGAGCAGTTCTTC.

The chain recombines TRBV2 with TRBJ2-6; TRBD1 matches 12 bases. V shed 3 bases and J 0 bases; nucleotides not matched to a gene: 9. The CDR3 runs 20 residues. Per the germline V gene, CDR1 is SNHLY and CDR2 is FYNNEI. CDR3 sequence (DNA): TGTGCCAGCAGTGATATTCTCGGGACAGGGGGCTACTCTGGGGCCAACGTCCTGACTTTC. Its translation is CASSDILGTGGYSGANVLTF.

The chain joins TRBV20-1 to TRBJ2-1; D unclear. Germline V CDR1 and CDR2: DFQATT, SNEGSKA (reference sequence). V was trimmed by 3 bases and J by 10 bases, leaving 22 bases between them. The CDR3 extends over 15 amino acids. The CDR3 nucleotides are TGCAGTGCTAGTGGAGCCGGAGAGAGAGTCTGGGAGCAGTTCTTC. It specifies CSASGAGERVWEQFF.

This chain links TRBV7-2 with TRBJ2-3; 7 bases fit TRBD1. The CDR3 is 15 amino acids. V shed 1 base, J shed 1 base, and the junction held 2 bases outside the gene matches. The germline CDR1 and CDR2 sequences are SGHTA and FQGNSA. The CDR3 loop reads CASSLEGGGTDTQYF. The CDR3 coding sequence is TGTGCCAGCAGCTTAGAAGGGGGCGGCACAGATACGCAGTATTTT.

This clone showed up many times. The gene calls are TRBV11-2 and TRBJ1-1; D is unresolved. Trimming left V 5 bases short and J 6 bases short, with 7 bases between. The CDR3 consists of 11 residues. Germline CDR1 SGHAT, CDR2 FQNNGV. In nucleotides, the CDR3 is TGTGCCAGCAGCCGGGTGGCTGAAGCTTTCTTT. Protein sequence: CASSRVAEAFF.

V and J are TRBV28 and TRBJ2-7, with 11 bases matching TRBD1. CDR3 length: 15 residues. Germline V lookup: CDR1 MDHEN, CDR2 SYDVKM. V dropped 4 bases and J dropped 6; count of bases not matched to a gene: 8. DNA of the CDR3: TGTGCCAGCAGTTCACCGGGACAGGGGGGGTTCGAGCAGTACTTC. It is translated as CASSSPGQGGFEQYF.

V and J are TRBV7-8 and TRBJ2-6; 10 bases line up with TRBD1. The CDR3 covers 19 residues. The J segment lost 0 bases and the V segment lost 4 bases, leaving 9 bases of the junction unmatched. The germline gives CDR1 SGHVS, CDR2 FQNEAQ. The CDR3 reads CASSSRGTGVSSGANVLTF. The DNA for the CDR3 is TGTGCCAGCAGCTCTAGGGGGACAGGGGTGAGCTCTGGGGCCAACGTCCTGACTTTC.

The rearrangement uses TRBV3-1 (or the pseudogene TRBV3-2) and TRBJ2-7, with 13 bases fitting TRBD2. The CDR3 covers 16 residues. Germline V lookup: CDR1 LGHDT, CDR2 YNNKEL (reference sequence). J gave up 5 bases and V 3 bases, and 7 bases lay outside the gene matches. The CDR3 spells CASSQAGTSGTNEQYF. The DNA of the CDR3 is TGTGCCAGCAGCCAGGCCGGGACTAGCGGGACGAACGAGCAGTACTTC.

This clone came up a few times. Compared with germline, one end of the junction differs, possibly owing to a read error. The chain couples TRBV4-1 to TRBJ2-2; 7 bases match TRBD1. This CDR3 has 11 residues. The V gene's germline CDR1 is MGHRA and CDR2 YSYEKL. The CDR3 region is CANTTRGIGVF. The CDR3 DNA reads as TGCGCCAACACGACCAGGGGGATTGGAGTTTTT.

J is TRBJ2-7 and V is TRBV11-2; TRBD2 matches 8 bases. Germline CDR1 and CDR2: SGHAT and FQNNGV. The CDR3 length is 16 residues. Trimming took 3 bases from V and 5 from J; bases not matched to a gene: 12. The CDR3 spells CASSFSGRALGDEQYF. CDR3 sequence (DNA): TGTGCCAGCAGCTTTTCCGGGAGGGCCCTCGGGGACGAGCAGTACTTC.

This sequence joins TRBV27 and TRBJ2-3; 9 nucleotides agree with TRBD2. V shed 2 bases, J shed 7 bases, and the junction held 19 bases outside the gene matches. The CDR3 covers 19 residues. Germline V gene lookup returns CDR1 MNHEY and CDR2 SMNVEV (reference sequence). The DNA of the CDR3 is TGTGCCAGCAGTTTAAGGGGACTAGCCAAAAGCCACAGCCAAAATACGCAGTATTTT. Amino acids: CASSLRGLAKSHSQNTQYF.

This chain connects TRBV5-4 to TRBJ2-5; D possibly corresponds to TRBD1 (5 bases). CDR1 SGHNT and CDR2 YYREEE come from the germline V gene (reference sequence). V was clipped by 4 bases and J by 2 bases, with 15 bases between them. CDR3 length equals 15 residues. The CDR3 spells CASSVARQGQETQYF. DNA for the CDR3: TGTGCCAGCAGCGTGGCCCGTCAGGGACAAGAGACCCAGTACTTC.

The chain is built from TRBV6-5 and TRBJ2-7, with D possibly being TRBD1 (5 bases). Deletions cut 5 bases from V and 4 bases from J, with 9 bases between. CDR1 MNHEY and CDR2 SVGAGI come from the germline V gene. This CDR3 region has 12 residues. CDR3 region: CASSRTGYEQYF. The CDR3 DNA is TGTGCCAGCAGTCGAACAGGTTACGAGCAGTACTTC.

CDR3 sequence reads: CASNHGLANTGELFF. In DNA form, the CDR3 reads TGTGCCAGCAACCATGGACTAGCGAACACCGGGGAGCTGTTTTTT. The chain combines TRBV7-9 with TRBJ2-2; TRBD2 aligns across 7 bases. This CDR3 has 15 amino acids. V lost 7 bases, J lost 0 bases, and 5 bases stayed unmatched. Germline V gives CDR1 SEHNR, CDR2 FQNEAQ (reference sequence).

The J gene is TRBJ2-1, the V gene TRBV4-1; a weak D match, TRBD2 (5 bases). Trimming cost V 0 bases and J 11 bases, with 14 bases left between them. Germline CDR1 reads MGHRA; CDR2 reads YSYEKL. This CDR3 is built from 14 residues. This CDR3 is CASSQDFSAFKQFF. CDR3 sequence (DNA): TGCGCCAGCAGCCAAGACTTTAGCGCATTTAAGCAGTTCTTC.

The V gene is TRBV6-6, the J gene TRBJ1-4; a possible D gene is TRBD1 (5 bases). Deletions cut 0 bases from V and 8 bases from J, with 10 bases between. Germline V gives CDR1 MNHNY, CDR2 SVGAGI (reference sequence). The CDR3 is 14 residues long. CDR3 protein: CASSYSGTDEKLFF. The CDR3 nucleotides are TGTGCCAGCAGTTACTCCGGGACTGACGAAAAACTGTTTTTT.

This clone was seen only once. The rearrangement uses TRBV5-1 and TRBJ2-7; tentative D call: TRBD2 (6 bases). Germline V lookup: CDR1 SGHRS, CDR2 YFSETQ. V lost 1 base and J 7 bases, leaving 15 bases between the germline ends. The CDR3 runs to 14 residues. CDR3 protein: CASSLRGAGGEQYF. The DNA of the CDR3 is TGCGCCAGCAGCTTGCGAGGTGCAGGAGGGGAGCAGTACTTC.